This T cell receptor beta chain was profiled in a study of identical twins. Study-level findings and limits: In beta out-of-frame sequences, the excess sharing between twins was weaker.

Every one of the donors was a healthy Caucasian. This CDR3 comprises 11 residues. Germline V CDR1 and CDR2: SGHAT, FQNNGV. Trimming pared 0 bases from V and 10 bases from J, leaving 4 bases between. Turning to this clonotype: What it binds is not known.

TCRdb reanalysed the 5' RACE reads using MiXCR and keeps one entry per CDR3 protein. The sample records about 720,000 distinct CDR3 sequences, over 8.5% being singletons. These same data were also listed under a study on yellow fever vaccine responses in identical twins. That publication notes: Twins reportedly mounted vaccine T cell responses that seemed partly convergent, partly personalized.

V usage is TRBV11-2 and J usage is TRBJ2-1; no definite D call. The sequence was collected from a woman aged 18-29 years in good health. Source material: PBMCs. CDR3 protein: CASSLDEEQFF. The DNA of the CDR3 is TGTGCCAGCAGCTTAGATGAGGAGCAGTTCTTC.